The next 28 T cell receptor beta chains were all read from a single sample in a study of graft-versus-host responses after intestinal transplantation. These receptors' targets are unknown. Sequencing was performed with immunoSEQ multiplex PCR; in TCRdb, only in-frame clones are kept and a portion is missing. The repertoire holds 55,000 to 65,000 clones, with around 92% as singletons. The specimen was unstimulated CD4+ T cells sorted from spleen or lymph node cells, collected before transplant. These receptors originate from a human donor who was the organ donor for an intestinal transplant.

V usage is TRBV6-5 and J usage is TRBJ2-7, with unresolved D. Between the trimmed V and J ends, which lost 6 bases and 6 bases, there was a span of 12 bases. Per the germline V gene, CDR1 is MNHEY and CDR2 is SVGAGI. The CDR3 loop spans 12 amino acids. The CDR3 coding sequence is TGTGCCAGCAGACCCAGTCCCTCCGAGCAGTACTTC. Protein: CASRPSPSEQYF.

This clone was counted a single time. Its ends do not fully match the called genes, so a read error is possible. The chain joins TRBV7-7 to TRBJ2-5; D is tentatively TRBD1 or TRBD2 (5 bases each). The CDR3 has 12 amino acids. Per the germline V gene, CDR1 is SSHAT and CDR2 is FNYEAQ (reference sequence). CDR3 bases: TGTGCTAGCAGCCCAGGGACGGGATCCCAGTACTTC. The encoded protein is CASSPGTGSQYF.

The rearrangement links TRBV7-9 to TRBJ2-3, with 10 bases fitting TRBD2. This CDR3 contains 18 residues. V gave up 7 bases and J gave up 6 bases; unmatched junction bases: 19. The germline gives CDR1 SEHNR, CDR2 FQNEAQ (reference sequence). CDR3 DNA: TGTGCCAGCATCCTAGGGCTACAGCGGGGGGGTCGCAGGGATACGCAGTATTTT. It encodes CASILGLQRGGRRDTQYF.

The chain employs TRBV21-1 and TRBJ1-4; the D call of TRBD1 is as the table states it, not checked on the DNA. TRBV21-1 is a pseudogene. CDR3 length equals 18 residues. CDR3 coding DNA: TGTGCCAGCAGGCCCTGGGCAGGGGAGCTCTCAACTAATGAAAAACTGTTTTTT. This gives the protein CASRPWAGELSTNEKLFF.

The chain joins TRBV10-3 to TRBJ1-2, with 10 bases matching TRBD1. The CDR3 is 14 residues long. From germline, CDR1 is ENHRY and CDR2 SYGVKD. Trimming took 4 bases from V and 5 from J; bases not matched to a gene: 4. CDR3: CAISGGTGVYGYTF. The CDR3 bases are TGTGCCATCAGTGGCGGGACAGGGGTTTATGGCTACACCTTC.

The CDR3 region is CASSVGTSGGGTDTQYF. The CDR3 DNA reads TGTGCCAGCAGCGTGGGGACTAGCGGGGGGGGCACAGATACGCAGTATTTT. J is TRBJ2-3 and V is TRBV9; 16 positions match TRBD2. Per germline, CDR1 SGDLS and CDR2 YYNGEE. The CDR3 spans 17 residues. The V segment lost 2 bases and the J segment 1 base; nucleotides outside the gene matches: 1. The full variable domain, completed using reference TRBV9 and TRBJ2-3, is DSGVTQTPKHLITATGQRVTLRCSPRSGDLSVYWYQQSLDQGLQFLIQYYNGEERAKGNILERFSAQQFPDLHSELNLSSLELGDSALYFCASSVGTSGGGTDTQYFGPGTRLTVL.

This chain connects TRBV19 to TRBJ1-2, with D possibly being TRBD1 (6 bases). CDR3 length: 11 amino acids. V was cut by 7 bases and J by 6 bases, with 9 bases left in between. Germline V gene lookup returns CDR1 LNHDA and CDR2 SQIVND (reference sequence). The CDR3 region is CASNTGNGYTF. CDR3 DNA sequence: TGTGCCAGTAACACAGGGAATGGCTACACCTTC.

The chain employs TRBV6-1 and TRBJ2-7, with D hard to call. Germline lookup yields CDR1 MNHNS and CDR2 SASEGT. The CDR3 runs 11 residues. Trimming stripped 5 bases from V and 3 bases from J, with 5 bases between. CDR3 loop: CASSYLYEQYF. Written as DNA, the CDR3 is TGTGCCAGCAGTTACCTCTACGAGCAGTACTTC.

The chain is built from TRBV5-1 and TRBJ1-2; D not resolved. This CDR3 region has 16 residues. V was clipped by 2 bases and J by 3 bases, with 17 bases between them. Germline V gives CDR1 SGHRS, CDR2 YFSETQ. The CDR3 coding sequence is TGCGCCAGCAGCTTTTACGGGCCCCCTCAGGACTATGGCTACACCTTC. This sequence encodes CASSFYGPPQDYGYTF. The whole variable domain, filled in from reference TRBV5-1 and TRBJ1-2, reads KAGVTQTPRYLIKTRGQQVTLSCSPISGHRSVSWYQQTPGQGLQFLFEYFSETQRNKGNFPGRFSGRQFSNSRSEMNVSTLELGDSALYLCASSFYGPPQDYGYTFGSGTRLTVV.

This rearrangement joins TRBV5-6 to TRBJ2-2; 8 bases line up with TRBD1. Germline assignment: CDR1 SGHDT and CDR2 YYEEEE. J lost 0 bases, V lost 4 bases, and 14 bases had no gene match. The CDR3 runs to 19 residues. CDR3 in DNA: TGTGCCAGCAGCGTGGCAGGGGGCCTTCCCTTAACGAACACCGGGGAGCTGTTTTTT. As protein: CASSVAGGLPLTNTGELFF.

The rearrangement links TRBV11-2 to TRBJ1-2; 8 positions agree with TRBD1. CDR1 and CDR2 (germline): SGHAT, FQNNGV. The CDR3 covers 13 residues. V shed 4 bases, J shed 9 bases, and the junction held 7 bases outside the gene matches. CDR3 DNA sequence: TGTGCCAGCAGCTGGAGGACAGGGACGAGCTACACCTTC. This encodes CASSWRTGTSYTF. Based on the CDR3 plus reference TRBV11-2 and TRBJ1-2, the full variable domain is EAGVAQSPRYKIIEKRQSVAFWCNPISGHATLYWYQQILGQGPKLLIQFQNNGVVDDSQLPKDRFSAERLKGVDSTLKIQPAKLEDSAVYLCASSWRTGTSYTFGSGTRLTVV.

The chain links TRBV6-1 to TRBJ2-7; 10 bases are shared with TRBD2. CDR3 length: 15 amino acids. Unmatched junction bases numbered 7, after V lost 2 bases and J lost 6 bases. Germline CDR1 is MNHNS and CDR2 is SASEGT. CDR3 sequence reads: CASSEISGGASEQYF. CDR3 nucleotide sequence: TGTGCCAGCAGTGAAATCAGCGGGGGGGCCTCCGAGCAGTACTTC.

The V gene is TRBV6-6, the J gene TRBJ2-2; D not certain. The V end lost 2 bases, the J end lost 3 bases, and 7 bases lay between the germline ends. CDR3 length: 14 amino acids. The germline CDR1 and CDR2 sequences are MNHNY and SVGAGI (reference sequence). Here the CDR3 reads CASSYRPYTGELFF. The CDR3 DNA is TGTGCCAGCAGTTACCGACCCTACACCGGGGAGCTGTTTTTT.

The chain uses TRBV7-9 and TRBJ2-7; weak D call: TRBD1 (5 bases). Trimming took 2 bases from V and 5 from J, leaving 13 bases between them. The V gene's germline CDR1 is SEHNR and CDR2 FQNEAQ (reference sequence). The CDR3 contains 14 residues. CDR3 sequence (DNA): TGTGCCAGCAGCTTACTGACAGATAATCACGAGCAGTACTTC. This encodes CASSLLTDNHEQYF.

The chain employs TRBV9 and TRBJ2-3, with 12 bases lining up with TRBD2. Losses at the gene ends were 0 bases for V and 6 bases for J; bases not matched to a gene: 8. CDR3 length: 17 amino acids. Germline V gives CDR1 SGDLS, CDR2 YYNGEE. The CDR3 coding sequence is TGTGCCAGCAGCGTAGTCCCTAGCGGGGGGGCGAGGGATACGCAGTATTTT. Translating it yields CASSVVPSGGARDTQYF. Full variable domain (remainder filled in from reference TRBV9 and TRBJ2-3): DSGVTQTPKHLITATGQRVTLRCSPRSGDLSVYWYQQSLDQGLQFLIQYYNGEERAKGNILERFSAQQFPDLHSELNLSSLELGDSALYFCASSVVPSGGARDTQYFGPGTRLTVL.

This chain's CDR3 is CASSPRTGGSTDTQYF. The DNA for the CDR3 is TGTGCCAGCTCACCAAGGACAGGGGGCAGCACAGATACGCAGTATTTT. This rearrangement joins TRBV18 to TRBJ2-3; 11 bases are a match to TRBD1. With V trimmed by 2 bases and J by 0 bases, 1 base remained unmatched. Per germline, CDR1 KGHSH and CDR2 LQKENI. This CDR3 is 16 amino acids long.

The chain links TRBV7-3 to TRBJ2-2; no clear D gene. Germline assignment: CDR1 SGHTA and CDR2 FQGTGA. Between the trimmed V and J ends, which lost 0 bases and 5 bases, there was a span of 7 bases. The length of the CDR3 is 14 residues. CDR3 residues: CASSLTLWTGELFF. CDR3 sequence (DNA): TGTGCCAGCAGCTTAACGCTGTGGACCGGGGAGCTGTTTTTT.

This chain uses TRBV5-4 with TRBJ1-1, with 7 bases matching TRBD1. V gave up 5 bases and J gave up 6 bases; unmatched junction bases: 10. The CDR3 contains 14 residues. Germline CDR1 is SGHNT and CDR2 is YYREEE (reference sequence). The CDR3 DNA reads TGTGCCAGCAGGTTCGGGACAGTTACTTCTGAAGCTTTCTTT. It encodes CASRFGTVTSEAFF.

CDR3 bases: TGTGCCAGCTCAAGGGACAACGGAAACACCATATATTTT. It specifies CASSRDNGNTIYF. V usage is TRBV27 and J usage is TRBJ1-3, with a tentative D call TRBD1 (6 bases). This CDR3 is built from 13 residues. V was trimmed by 8 bases and J by 4 bases, leaving 12 bases between them. The germline CDR1 and CDR2 sequences are MNHEY and SMNVEV (reference sequence).

The chain combines TRBV7-2 with TRBJ2-7; the match to TRBD1 covers 7 bases. Unmatched junction bases numbered 4, after V lost 5 bases and J lost 6 bases. Germline CDR1 SGHTA, CDR2 FQGNSA. The CDR3 runs 12 residues. DNA for the CDR3: TGTGCCAGCAGCCGACAGGGCCTCGAGCAGTACTTC. Its protein product is CASSRQGLEQYF.

The chain's CDR3 is CATSRLRGTGKSSSSYNSPLHF. The CDR3 DNA reads as TGTGCCACCTCACGGTTGAGAGGGACAGGCAAGTCCTCAAGCTCCTATAATTCACCCCTCCACTTT. The V call is TRBV27, the J call TRBJ1-6, with 8 bases aligning to TRBD1. The CDR3 is made up of 22 amino acids. CDR1 MNHEY and CDR2 SMNVEV come from the germline V gene (reference sequence). Trimming cost V 10 bases and J 0 bases; bases outside gene matches: 26.

The rearrangement links TRBV7-9 to TRBJ2-1; D is unresolved. Germline V gene sequence: CDR1 SEHNR, CDR2 FQNEAQ (reference sequence). The CDR3 is 14 amino acids. V gave up 1 base and J gave up 0 bases, with 4 bases separating them. The CDR3: CASSLGSSYNEQFF. DNA for the CDR3: TGTGCCAGCAGCTTAGGTAGCTCCTACAATGAGCAGTTCTTC.

This chain joins TRBV7-3 and TRBJ1-1; 7 positions match TRBD1. Germline lookup yields CDR1 SGHTA and CDR2 FQGTGA. This CDR3 has 14 amino acids. After removal of 2 bases from V and 5 bases from J, the junction contained 5 bases not matched to a gene. The CDR3 reads CASSLQGGETEAFF. In nucleotides, the CDR3 is TGTGCCAGCAGCTTACAGGGGGGTGAAACTGAAGCTTTCTTT.

This clone is a singleton in its sample. V and J are TRBV30 and TRBJ2-7; the match to TRBD2 covers 8 bases. The ends lost 2 bases at V and 1 base at J; junction bases unmatched: 7. Germline values: CDR1 GTSNPN, CDR2 SVGIG (reference sequence). This CDR3 comprises 15 residues. CDR3 residues: CAWSPRLAGSYEQYF. The CDR3 DNA follows: TGTGCCTGGAGTCCCCGGTTAGCGGGGTCCTACGAGCAGTACTTC.

The chain carries TRBV10-3 and TRBJ2-2, with a possible D match to TRBD2 (6 bases). The germline V gene has CDR1 ENHRY and CDR2 SYGVKD. Trimming left V 2 bases short and J 2 bases short, with 12 bases between. The CDR3 covers 16 residues. The CDR3 DNA reads TGTGCCATCAGTGAGGTTGACGGGGGAAACACCGGGGAGCTGTTTTTT. Encoded protein: CAISEVDGGNTGELFF.

The chain couples TRBV5-1 to TRBJ2-7; weak D call: TRBD2 (7 bases). This CDR3 is 16 amino acids long. CDR1 and CDR2 from the germline V gene are SGHRS and YFSETQ. The V end was cut by 0 bases, the J end by 3 bases, with 16 bases between. This CDR3 is CASSLAAGHEYYEQYF. The CDR3 nucleotides read TGCGCCAGCAGCTTGGCAGCGGGACACGAATACTACGAGCAGTACTTC.

This sequence joins TRBV4-1 and TRBJ2-5; TRBD2 agrees at 14 bases. Trimming at V came to 0 bases and at J to 4 bases, leaving 4 bases not matched to a gene. The CDR3 length is 17 residues. CDR1 MGHRA and CDR2 YSYEKL come from the germline V gene. CDR3 amino acids: CASSQDRLAGGRETQYF. DNA of the CDR3: TGCGCCAGCAGCCAAGATCGACTAGCGGGGGGGCGAGAGACCCAGTACTTC.

This clone has a single count. The chain joins TRBV7-2 to TRBJ2-2; D is uncertain. This CDR3 has 16 amino acids. Trimming left V 0 bases short and J 0 bases short, with 8 bases between. Germline CDR1 and CDR2: SGHTA and FQGNSA. DNA for the CDR3: TGTGCCAGCAGCTTAGCGCGTCCTACGAACACCGGGGAGCTGTTTTTT. As protein: CASSLARPTNTGELFF.